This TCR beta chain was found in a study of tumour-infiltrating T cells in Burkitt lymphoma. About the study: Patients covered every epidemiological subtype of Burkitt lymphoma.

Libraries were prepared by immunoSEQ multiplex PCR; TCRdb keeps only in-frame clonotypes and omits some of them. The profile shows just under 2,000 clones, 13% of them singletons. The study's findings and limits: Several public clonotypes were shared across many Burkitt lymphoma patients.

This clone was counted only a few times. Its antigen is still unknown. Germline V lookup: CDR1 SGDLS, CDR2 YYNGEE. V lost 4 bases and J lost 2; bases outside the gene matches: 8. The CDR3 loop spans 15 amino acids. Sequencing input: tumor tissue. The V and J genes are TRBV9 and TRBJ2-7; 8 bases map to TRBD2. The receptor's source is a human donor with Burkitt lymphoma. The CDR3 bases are TGTGCCAGCAGCCTTGCCAGCGGGAGTCCCTACGAGCAGTACTTC. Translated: CASSLASGSPYEQYF.